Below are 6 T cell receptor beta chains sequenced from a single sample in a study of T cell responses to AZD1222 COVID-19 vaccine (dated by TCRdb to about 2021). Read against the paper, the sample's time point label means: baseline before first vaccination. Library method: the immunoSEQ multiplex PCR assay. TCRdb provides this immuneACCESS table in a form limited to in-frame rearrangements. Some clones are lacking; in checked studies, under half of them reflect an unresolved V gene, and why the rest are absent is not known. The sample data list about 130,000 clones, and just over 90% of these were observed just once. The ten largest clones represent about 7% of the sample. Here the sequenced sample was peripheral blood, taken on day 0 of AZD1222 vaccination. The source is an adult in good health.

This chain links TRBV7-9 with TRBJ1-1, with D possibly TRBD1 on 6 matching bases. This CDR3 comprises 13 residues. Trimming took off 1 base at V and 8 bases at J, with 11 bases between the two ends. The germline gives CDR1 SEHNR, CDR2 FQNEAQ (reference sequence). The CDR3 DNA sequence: TGTGCCAGCAGCTTAGGTAGGACAGAAGAAGCTTTCTTT. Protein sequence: CASSLGRTEEAFF.

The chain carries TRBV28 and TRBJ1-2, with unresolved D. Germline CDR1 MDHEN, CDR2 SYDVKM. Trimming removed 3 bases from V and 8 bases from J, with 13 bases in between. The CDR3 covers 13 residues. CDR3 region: CASSLGIGYGYTF. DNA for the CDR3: TGTGCCAGCAGTTTGGGGATCGGTTACGGCTACACCTTC.

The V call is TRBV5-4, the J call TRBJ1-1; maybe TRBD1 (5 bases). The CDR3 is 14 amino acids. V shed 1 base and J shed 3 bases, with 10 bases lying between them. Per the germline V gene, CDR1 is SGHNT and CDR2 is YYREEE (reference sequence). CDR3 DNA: TGTGCCAGCAGCTTGAGGACATTGCACACTGAAGCTTTCTTT. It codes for CASSLRTLHTEAFF.

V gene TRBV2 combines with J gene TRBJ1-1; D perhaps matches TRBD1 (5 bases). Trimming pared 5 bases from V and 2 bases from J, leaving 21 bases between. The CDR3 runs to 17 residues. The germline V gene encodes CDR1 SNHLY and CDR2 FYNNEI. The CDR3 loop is CASSNHLSDSVNTEAFF. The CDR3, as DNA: TGTGCCAGCAGTAACCACCTCTCCGACAGCGTAAACACTGAAGCTTTCTTT.

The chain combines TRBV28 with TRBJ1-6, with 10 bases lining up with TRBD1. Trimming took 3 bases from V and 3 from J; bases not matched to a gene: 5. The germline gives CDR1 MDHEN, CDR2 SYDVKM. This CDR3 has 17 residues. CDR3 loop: CASSFPGQGGYNSPLHF. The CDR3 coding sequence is TGTGCCAGCAGTTTCCCAGGACAGGGGGGCTATAATTCACCCCTCCACTTT.

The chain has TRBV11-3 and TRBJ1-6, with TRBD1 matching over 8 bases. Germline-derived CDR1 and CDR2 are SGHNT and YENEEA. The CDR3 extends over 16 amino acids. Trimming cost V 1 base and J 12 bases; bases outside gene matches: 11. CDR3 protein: CASSLVEQGGIGPLHF. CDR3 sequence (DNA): TGTGCCAGCAGCTTAGTTGAACAGGGGGGGATTGGACCCCTCCACTTT.